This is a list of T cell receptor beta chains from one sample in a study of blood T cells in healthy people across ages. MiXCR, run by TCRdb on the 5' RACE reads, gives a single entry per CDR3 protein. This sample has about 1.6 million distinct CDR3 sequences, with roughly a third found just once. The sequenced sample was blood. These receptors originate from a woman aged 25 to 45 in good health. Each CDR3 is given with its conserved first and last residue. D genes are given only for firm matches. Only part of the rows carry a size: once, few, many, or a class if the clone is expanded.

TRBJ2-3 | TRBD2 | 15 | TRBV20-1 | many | TGCAGTGCTCCGAGGCTAGCGGGTAGCACAGATACGCAGTATTTT | CSAPRLAGSTDTQYF
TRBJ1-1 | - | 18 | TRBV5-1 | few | TGCGCCAGCAGCTTGCCCGACCGCCTCGACCGTTCAAGAATTGAAGCTTTCTTT | CASSLPDRLDRSRIEAFF
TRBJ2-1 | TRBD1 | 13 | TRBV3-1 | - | TGTGCCAGCACCCGACAGGGGGGGAATGAGCAGTTCTTC | CASTRQGGNEQFF
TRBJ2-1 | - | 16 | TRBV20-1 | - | TGCAGTGCTAGAGAGGTTAGGGGACAAAGCTACAATGAGCAGTTCTTC | CSAREVRGQSYNEQFF
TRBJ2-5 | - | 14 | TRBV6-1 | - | TGTGCCAGTACCCCATTGAGGCGGTTGGAGACCCAGTACTTC | CASTPLRRLETQYF
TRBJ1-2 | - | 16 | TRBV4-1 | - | TGCGCCAGCAGCCATCCCCGCAGGGGAATTGGCTATGGCTACACCTTC | CASSHPRRGIGYGYTF
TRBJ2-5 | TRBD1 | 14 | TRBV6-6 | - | TGTGCCAGCAGTTATCGGACAGGGGAAGAGACCCAGTACTTC | CASSYRTGEETQYF
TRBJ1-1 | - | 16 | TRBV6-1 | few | TGTGCCAGCAGATCAGAGCATGGACGAGGGAACACTGAAGCTTTCTTT | CASRSEHGRGNTEAFF
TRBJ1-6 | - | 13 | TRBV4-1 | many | TGCGCCAGCAGCCAAGCAAACGGTATACCCCTCCACTTT | CASSQANGIPLHF
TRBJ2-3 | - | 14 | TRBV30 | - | TGTGCCTGGAGCTTGCTCGCGAGCACAGATACGCAGTATTTT | CAWSLLASTDTQYF
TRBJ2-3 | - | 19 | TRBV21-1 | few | TGTGCCAGCAGCAAAGATGGGGGGACGGGGACACCAAGCACAGATACGCAGTATTTT | CASSKDGGTGTPSTDTQYF
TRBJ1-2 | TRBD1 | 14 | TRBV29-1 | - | TGCAGCGTCCCATCGACAGGGGCGAACTATGGCTACACCTTC | CSVPSTGANYGYTF
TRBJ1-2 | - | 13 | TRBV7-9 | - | TGTGCCAGCAGCTTCACAGGGTCTGATGGCTACACCTTC | CASSFTGSDGYTF
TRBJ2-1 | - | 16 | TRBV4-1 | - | TGCGCCAGCAGCCAGACTGGACCAGCGGAAGGGGATGAGCAGTTCTTC | CASSQTGPAEGDEQFF
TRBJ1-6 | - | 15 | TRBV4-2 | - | TGTGCCAGCAGCCAAGATTACGGGCAGAATTCACCCCTCCACTTT | CASSQDYGQNSPLHF
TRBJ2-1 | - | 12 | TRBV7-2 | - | TGTGCCAGCAGCTTAGTTGTAGGTGAGCAGTTCTTC | CASSLVVGEQFF
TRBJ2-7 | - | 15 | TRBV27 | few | TGTGCCAGCAGTTTCACAGGGTCCTCGGTACGCGAGCAGTACTTC | CASSFTGSSVREQYF
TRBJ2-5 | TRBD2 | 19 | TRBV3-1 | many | TGTGCCAGCAGCCAAGATCGGGCTAGCGGGAGGAACGGGCCAGAGACCCAGTACTTC | CASSQDRASGRNGPETQYF
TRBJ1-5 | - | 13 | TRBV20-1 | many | TGCAGTGCCTCAAAGGGGGGCAATCAGCCCCAGCATTTT | CSASKGGNQPQHF
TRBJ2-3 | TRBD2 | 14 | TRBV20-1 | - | TGCGGTGCTAGTACTCGCGGGAGCGTATATACGCAGTATTTT | CGASTRGSVYTQYF
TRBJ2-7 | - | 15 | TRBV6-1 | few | TGTGCCAGCAGTGAAGGGGCAGCCGGGACCTACGAGCAGTACTTC | CASSEGAAGTYEQYF
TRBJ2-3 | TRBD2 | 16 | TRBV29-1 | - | TGCAGCGTCTACCCCATAGCGGGGGGCGGAGCAGATGCGCAGTATTTT | CSVYPIAGGGADAQYF
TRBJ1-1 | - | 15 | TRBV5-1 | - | TGCGCCAGCAGCTTACGTCAGTTGGTTTTGGCTGAAGCTTTCTTT | CASSLRQLVLAEAFF
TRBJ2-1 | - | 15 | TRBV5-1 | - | TGCGCCAGCAGCACCCGGGACGGCTTTTACAATGAGCAGTTCTTC | CASSTRDGFYNEQFF